The 28 T cell receptor beta chains below all came from one sample that was sequenced in a study of T-cell memory formation after mild COVID-19. One entry per CDR3 protein, called by TCRdb with MiXCR from the 5' RACE reads. The sample consists of about 400,000 distinct CDR3 sequences, roughly a quarter of them appearing once. Material for sequencing was PBMCs or a T cell subset sorted from them (not recorded which). These receptors were obtained from an adult woman who had mild COVID-19 (a few samples of this study predate the infection). Cell type and time point are not known.

The chain recombines TRBV5-1 with TRBJ2-3; 9 bases are a match to TRBD2. Losses at the gene ends were 1 base for V and 5 bases for J; bases not matched to a gene: 11. In germline, CDR1 is SGHRS, CDR2 YFSETQ. The CDR3 loop spans 17 amino acids. CDR3 region: CASSLYRLAGVIDTQYF. Here the CDR3 DNA reads TGCGCCAGCAGCTTGTACCGGTTAGCGGGAGTGATAGATACGCAGTATTTT.

V is TRBV30 and J is TRBJ2-7; the D is unclear. Trimming cost V 5 bases and J 2 bases, with 4 bases left between them. The germline V gene has CDR1 GTSNPN and CDR2 SVGIG (reference sequence). The CDR3 extends over 10 amino acids. CDR3 sequence: CAWGTYEQYF. CDR3 bases: TGTGCCTGGGGAACCTACGAGCAGTACTTC.

V and J are TRBV7-2 and TRBJ2-5, with 9 positions matching TRBD2. The CDR3 extends over 15 amino acids. Looked up from germline, CDR1 is SGHTA and CDR2 is FQGNSA. V was clipped by 2 bases and J by 4 bases; unmatched bases: 5. CDR3 DNA sequence: TGTGCCAGCAGCTTATGGGCGGGGGGGCCAGAGACCCAGTACTTC. Amino acid sequence: CASSLWAGGPETQYF.

This clonotype was observed a handful of times. The V gene is TRBV6-2 or TRBV6-3, the J gene TRBJ2-1; 7 nucleotides agree with TRBD2. The germline V gene encodes CDR1 MNHEY and CDR2 SVGEGT. CDR3 size: 14 residues. V lost 8 bases, J lost 0 bases, and 4 bases stayed unmatched. CDR3 DNA: TGTGCCAGCGGGGGGGTCAGCTCCTACAATGAGCAGTTCTTC. This translates into CASGGVSSYNEQFF.

This clonotype was counted only a few times. V and J are TRBV12-3 or TRBV12-4 and TRBJ2-1, with D perhaps TRBD2 (8 bases). V was cut by 6 bases and J by 2 bases, with 26 bases left in between. CDR3 length: 19 amino acids. CDR3 loop: CASRPKGQSIAGPYNEQFF. CDR3 DNA sequence: TGTGCCAGCAGACCCAAGGGACAGAGCATAGCGGGACCCTACAATGAGCAGTTCTTC.

There are a few counts of this clonotype. V gene TRBV5-1 combines with J gene TRBJ2-7; D is unresolved. This CDR3 spans 13 amino acids. With 1 base removed from V and 4 bases from J, the gap between germline ends came to 9 bases. The germline V gene encodes CDR1 SGHRS and CDR2 YFSETQ. The CDR3 region has the DNA TGCGCCAGCAGCTTGATCAGTGATTACGAGCAGTACTTC. The encoded protein is CASSLISDYEQYF.

This clonotype was seen only a few times. The rearrangement joins TRBV7-8 to TRBJ2-7, with 8 positions matching TRBD2. The V gene's germline CDR1 is SGHVS and CDR2 FQNEAQ. Losses at the gene ends were 9 bases for V and 1 base for J; bases not matched to a gene: 17. The CDR3 has 17 amino acids. CDR3 residues: CASPPGEAGDESYEQYF. CDR3 sequence (DNA): TGTGCCAGTCCCCCAGGGGAAGCGGGAGACGAGTCCTACGAGCAGTACTTC.

A few counts support this clonotype. The V call is TRBV4-2, the J call TRBJ2-2; possibly TRBD2 for D (6 bases). Germline assignment: CDR1 LGHNA and CDR2 YNFKEQ. V was trimmed by 0 bases and J by 1 base, leaving 9 bases between them. CDR3 length: 16 amino acids. The CDR3 nucleotides are TGTGCCAGCAGCCAAGAGCGGGGATGGAACACCGGGGAGCTGTTTTTT. Its translation: CASSQERGWNTGELFF.

This chain joins TRBV4-1 and TRBJ1-6; 10 nucleotides line up with TRBD1. This CDR3 is 16 amino acids long. J gave up 9 bases and V 0 bases, and 5 bases lay outside the gene matches. The germline CDR1 and CDR2 sequences are MGHRA and YSYEKL. The CDR3 is CASSQEGGQGISPLHF. The CDR3 region has the DNA TGCGCCAGCAGCCAAGAGGGGGGACAGGGGATTTCACCCCTCCACTTT.

V gene TRBV19 combines with J gene TRBJ1-4; 8 bases agree with TRBD1. The CDR3 spans 13 residues. With V trimmed by 5 bases and J by 8 bases, 4 bases remained unmatched. Germline lookup yields CDR1 LNHDA and CDR2 SQIVND (reference sequence). The chain's CDR3 is CASSQGAREKLFF. The CDR3 DNA reads as TGTGCCAGTAGTCAGGGGGCGCGAGAAAAACTGTTTTTT.

The J gene is TRBJ2-1, the V gene TRBV6-2 or TRBV6-3, with D hard to call. V was clipped by 5 bases and J by 4 bases, with 12 bases between them. The CDR3 is 14 amino acids. The germline gives CDR1 MNHEY, CDR2 SVGEGT. The CDR3 protein is CASSLRRSYNEQFF. In nucleotides, the CDR3 is TGTGCCAGCAGTCTTAGAAGGTCTTACAATGAGCAGTTCTTC.

This clonotype occurred a few times. The V and J genes are TRBV7-9 and TRBJ2-7, with D possibly called TRBD1 or TRBD2 (5 bases each). Germline V gives CDR1 SEHNR, CDR2 FQNEAQ (reference sequence). The CDR3 is 15 amino acids. The V end was cut by 5 bases, the J end by 0 bases, with 14 bases between. The DNA of the CDR3 is TGTGCCAGCAGCCTACCGGGACCCTACTCCTACGAGCAGTACTTC. The encoded protein is CASSLPGPYSYEQYF.

Worth noting for this clonotype: One junction end does not reproduce the germline sequence, and a read error may be involved. CDR3 coding DNA: TGTGCCAGCAGCTTAGCGGGGGAGGCCAATTTT. Its protein product is CASSLAGEANF. This chain links TRBV11-2 with TRBJ2-3; TRBD2 is a possible D gene (6 bases). Per the germline V gene, CDR1 is SGHAT and CDR2 is FQNNGV. The CDR3 totals 11 residues. Complete variable domain (other parts from reference TRBV11-2 and TRBJ2-3): EAGVAQSPRYKIIEKRQSVAFWCNPISGHATLYWYQQILGQGPKLLIQFQNNGVVDDSQLPKDRFSAERLKGVDSTLKIQPAKLEDSAVYLCASSLAGEANFGPGTRLTVL.

This clonotype was found a few times. The CDR3 loop reads CASSLMMGGVNEQFF. CDR3 coding DNA: TGTGCCAGCAGCTTAATGATGGGAGGTGTAAATGAGCAGTTCTTC. This chain joins TRBV7-2 and TRBJ2-1; D might be TRBD2 (6 bases). Trimming cost V 2 bases and J 7 bases, with 15 bases left between them. The germline V gene encodes CDR1 SGHTA and CDR2 FQGNSA. The CDR3 consists of 15 residues.

This clonotype was observed a handful of times. This sequence joins TRBV2 and TRBJ1-1; D is perhaps TRBD1 (5 bases). This CDR3 region has 14 residues. Germline CDR1 and CDR2: SNHLY and FYNNEI. V gave up 6 bases and J gave up 0 bases, with 11 bases separating them. The CDR3, as DNA: TGTGCCAGCAGGGAGGACACTATGAACACTGAAGCTTTCTTT. Its translation is CASREDTMNTEAFF.

This clonotype has only a few counts. V gene TRBV6-2 or TRBV6-3 combines with J gene TRBJ2-1, with D possibly being TRBD1 (6 bases). This CDR3 is 15 amino acids long. The V end was cut by 6 bases, the J end by 2 bases, with 14 bases between. The germline V gene encodes CDR1 MNHEY and CDR2 SVGEGT. The CDR3 loop reads CASRGHRVTYNEQFF. The CDR3 DNA sequence: TGTGCCAGCAGGGGCCACAGGGTTACCTACAATGAGCAGTTCTTC.

The rearrangement uses TRBV5-4 and TRBJ2-6; D is unresolved. The CDR3 is 14 amino acids. Germline V gives CDR1 SGHNT, CDR2 YYREEE (reference sequence). V lost 4 bases to trimming and J lost 2 bases, with 7 bases between them. CDR3: CASSQITGANVLTF. In nucleotides, the CDR3 is TGTGCCAGCAGCCAAATCACTGGGGCCAACGTCCTGACTTTC.

A few counts support this clonotype. The CDR3 reads CSVNWKWAGDITDTQYF. The DNA for the CDR3 is TGCAGTGTAAACTGGAAGTGGGCGGGAGATATCACAGATACGCAGTATTTT. The V and J genes are TRBV20-1 and TRBJ2-3, with TRBD2 matching 7 bases. From germline, CDR1 is DFQATT and CDR2 SNEGSKA (reference sequence). The CDR3 sequence is 17 residues long. Trimming at V came to 7 bases and at J to 2 bases, leaving 18 bases not matched to a gene.

The chain is built from TRBV5-1 and TRBJ2-7, with TRBD1 matching 9 bases. Germline V gene sequence: CDR1 SGHRS, CDR2 YFSETQ. CDR3 length equals 15 residues. With V trimmed by 4 bases and J by 3 bases, 8 bases remained unmatched. The CDR3 here is CASSPGQGRLYEQYF. In DNA, the CDR3 is TGCGCCAGCAGCCCGGGACAGGGTCGGCTCTACGAGCAGTACTTC. Full variable domain (rest looked up from reference TRBV5-1 and TRBJ2-7): KAGVTQTPRYLIKTRGQQVTLSCSPISGHRSVSWYQQTPGQGLQFLFEYFSETQRNKGNFPGRFSGRQFSNSRSEMNVSTLELGDSALYLCASSPGQGRLYEQYFGPGTRLTVT.

V and J are TRBV2 and TRBJ2-2, with TRBD1 identical over 7 bases. The germline gives CDR1 SNHLY, CDR2 FYNNEI. The CDR3 is 14 amino acids. Trimming cost V 6 bases and J 8 bases; bases outside gene matches: 9. The CDR3 spells CASSGEGQWGELFF. The CDR3 DNA follows: TGTGCCAGCAGCGGAGAGGGACAGTGGGGGGAGCTGTTTTTT.

V is TRBV20-1 and J is TRBJ2-1; D is unresolved. The CDR3 has 15 residues. Trimming took 3 bases from V and 0 from J, leaving 12 bases between them. The V gene's germline CDR1 is DFQATT and CDR2 SNEGSKA (reference sequence). CDR3 in DNA: TGCAGTGCTAGGGTGAGCTCAAGCTCCTACAATGAGCAGTTCTTC. As protein: CSARVSSSSYNEQFF.

This clonotype appeared a few times. The chain uses TRBV3-1 and TRBJ2-1; 7 positions match TRBD2. The V and J ends lost 4 bases and 1 base, in that order; junction bases with no gene match: 7. The germline CDR1 and CDR2 sequences are LGHDT and YNNKEL (reference sequence). This CDR3 has 16 amino acids. CDR3 bases: TGTGCCAGCAGCCCGGGGGGTGTTCGGTCCTACAATGAGCAGTTCTTC. The encoded protein is CASSPGGVRSYNEQFF.

This clonotype was picked up many times. The chain employs TRBV10-3 and TRBJ1-3; 8 nucleotides agree with TRBD1. Germline lookup yields CDR1 ENHRY and CDR2 SYGVKD. Trimming took 6 bases from V and 2 from J; bases not matched to a gene: 9. This CDR3 region has 16 residues. CDR3 region: CAIRSSTGVAGNTIYF. CDR3 bases: TGTGCCATCAGGTCGTCGACAGGGGTAGCTGGAAACACCATATATTTT.

The rearrangement links TRBV29-1 to TRBJ2-6; the D is unclear. From germline, CDR1 is SQVTM and CDR2 ANQGSEA. V was cut by 6 bases and J by 2 bases, with 14 bases left in between. The CDR3 consists of 15 residues. The CDR3 nucleotides are TGCAGCGTGATGGACGGACCCCCTGGGGCCAACGTCCTGACTTTC. Protein: CSVMDGPPGANVLTF.

This clonotype was observed once. DNA of the CDR3: TGTGCCAGCAGTTTCCGAACCAGTAATGAAAAACTGTTTTTT. Protein: CASSFRTSNEKLFF. The chain joins TRBV12-3 or TRBV12-4 to TRBJ1-4; no definite D call. V lost 3 bases to trimming and J lost 4 bases, with 9 bases between them. This CDR3 spans 14 amino acids.

This clonotype showed up just a few times. This chain connects TRBV12-3 or TRBV12-4 to TRBJ2-5; a weak D match, TRBD2 (7 bases). There are 13 residues in the CDR3. The V end lost 4 bases, the J end lost 5 bases, and 11 bases lay between the germline ends. CDR3: CASSWGGLETQYF. In DNA form, the CDR3 reads TGTGCCAGCAGTTGGGGGGGGCTGGAGACCCAGTACTTC.

V gene TRBV6-5 combines with J gene TRBJ2-1; 8 positions agree with TRBD1. The germline CDR1 and CDR2 sequences are MNHEY and SVGAGI. Unmatched junction bases numbered 6, after V lost 2 bases and J lost 6 bases. This CDR3 contains 15 residues. The CDR3 sequence: CASSYGVGTGNEQFF. CDR3 nucleotides: TGTGCCAGCAGTTACGGCGTTGGGACAGGCAATGAGCAGTTCTTC.

V gene TRBV7-4 combines with J gene TRBJ1-2, with D perhaps matching TRBD1 (5 bases). Germline CDR1 and CDR2: SGHVT and SQSDAQ. This CDR3 spans 13 amino acids. V was clipped by 8 bases and J by 4 bases, with 14 bases between them. CDR3 sequence (DNA): TGTGCCAGCGGTGGGGCGAAGGCCTATGGCTACACCTTC. This codes for CASGGAKAYGYTF.